These T cell receptor beta chains were read from a single sample in a study of beta chain features in type 1 diabetes. Method: immunoSEQ multiplex PCR; TCRdb's copy keeps in-frame clones and lacks some. Of 620,000 or so clones listed, 15% to 19% were seen once; the top ten hold around 0.095%. The source material was naive CD4+ T cells from blood. The source is a man younger than 35 in good health. Both conserved end residues are part of each CDR3. Fields, in order: clone size, CDR3 length, V gene, J gene, D gene, CDR3 DNA, CDR3 protein. The D gene is left open where the match is weak. Clone size is not always given. Where it is, it says once, few, many or a class for expanded clones.

>few|12|TRBV29-1|TRBJ1-4|TRBD1
TGCAGCGTTGAATCCAGGGGGCAAAAACTGTTTTTT
CSVESRGQKLFF
>.|14|TRBV11-2|TRBJ2-3|.
TGTGCCAGCAGCTTAAATCCTAGCACAGATACGCAGTATTTT
CASSLNPSTDTQYF
>few|13|TRBV29-1|TRBJ2-3|.
TGCAGCGTCCACAACCGAAGCACAGATACGCAGTATTTT
CSVHNRSTDTQYF
>few|17|TRBV4-3|TRBJ2-3|.
TGCGCCAGCAGCCAATTGAGCATTGTGCCGGGCCGTGATACGCAGTATTTT
CASSQLSIVPGRDTQYF
>few|15|TRBV7-9|TRBJ2-5|TRBD1
TGTGCCAGCAGCCCCCGACAGGGCCCACAAGAGACCCAGTACTTC
CASSPRQGPQETQYF
>.|16|TRBV7-2|TRBJ1-1|.
TGTGCCAGCAGCTTAATGGGTGGAGTTAACATCCTTGAAGCTTTCTTT
CASSLMGGVNILEAFF
>few|16|TRBV9|TRBJ2-3|TRBD2
TGTGCCAGCAGCGTTAGCGGGGGGTACCCCACAGATACGCAGTATTTT
CASSVSGGYPTDTQYF
>.|19|TRBV6-1|TRBJ2-4|.
TGTGCCAGCAGTGATCGGTGGGCAGGGGAGGGGAAGGCCAAAAACATTCAGTACTTC
CASSDRWAGEGKAKNIQYF
>.|11|TRBV28|TRBJ2-7|.
TGTGCCAGCAGTCTCCAAGACGAGCAGTACTTC
CASSLQDEQYF
>few|16|TRBV7-8|TRBJ2-2|.
TGTGCCAGCAGCTTATTATACATAAGGAACACCGGGGAGCTGTTTTTT
CASSLLYIRNTGELFF
>.|11|TRBV28|TRBJ1-1|.
TGTGCCAGCGGCAGGGCCACTGAAGCTTTCTTT
CASGRATEAFF
>few|15|TRBV5-4|TRBJ1-1|TRBD1
TGTGCCAGCAGCCCTGACAGGGCAGGGAACACTGAAGCTTTCTTT
CASSPDRAGNTEAFF
>few|16|TRBV21-1|TRBJ2-7|.
TGTGCCAGCAGCAATCTTCAACGTCGACAGGGCCACGAGCAGTACTTC
CASSNLQRRQGHEQYF
>.|17|TRBV19|TRBJ1-1|.
TGTGCCAGTAGTAGGCGACAGCGGACCCAAATGAACACTGAAGCTTTCTTT
CASSRRQRTQMNTEAFF
>few|12|TRBV9|TRBJ2-3|.
TGTGCCAGCAGCACAGGCTGGGATACGCAGTATTTT
CASSTGWDTQYF
>.|18|TRBV10-3|TRBJ2-3|.
TGTGCCATCAGTGCAAGCAGGGGTAAAACCCAAAGCACAGATACGCAGTATTTT
CAISASRGKTQSTDTQYF
>few|13|TRBV6-6|TRBJ1-5|TRBD1
TGTGCCAGCAGTTTTACAGGGGTTCAGCCCCAGCATTTT
CASSFTGVQPQHF
>few|15|TRBV7-9|TRBJ2-3|TRBD1
TGTGCCAGCAGCCGCCGGGACAGGGAGTTTGGTACGCAGTATTTT
CASSRRDREFGTQYF
>few|12|TRBV4-1|TRBJ2-1|.
TGCGCCAGCAGCCAAGTGGGGACCAGCCAATTCTTC
CASSQVGTSQFF
>few|14|TRBV7-3|TRBJ2-1|TRBD1
TGTGCCAGCAGCCCTACGGGACAGCACAATGAGCAGTTCTTC
CASSPTGQHNEQFF
>.|14|TRBV7-2|TRBJ2-1|.
TGTGCCAGCAGCCCAAAGGGGGCCTACAATGAGCAGTTCTTC
CASSPKGAYNEQFF
>few|15|TRBV4-3|TRBJ1-5|.
TGCGCCAGCAGCCAAGAGGCGCAGATCAGACAGCCCCAGCATTTT
CASSQEAQIRQPQHF
>.|20|TRBV23-1|TRBJ1-5|.
TGCGCCAGCAGTCAATCTAGTTTCCGCTCCACCAGAATCAGCAATCAGCCCCAGCATTTT
CASSQSSFRSTRISNQPQHF
>.|17|TRBV28|TRBJ1-2|TRBD1
TGTGCCAGCAGTACAATGGGACAGTGGTCGATGGGCTATGGCTACACCTTC
CASSTMGQWSMGYGYTF
>few|13|TRBV6-6|TRBJ2-7|.
TGTGCCAGCAGCTTTGACACGTCCGGCGAGCAGTACTTC
CASSFDTSGEQYF
>.|14|TRBV2|TRBJ1-2|.
TGTGCCAGCAGTGAACGAGGGGTAAACTATGGCTACACCTTC
CASSERGVNYGYTF
>.|17|TRBV10-3|TRBJ2-3|TRBD2
TGTGCCATCAGTGCTCGGGGGTGGACTAGCGGCACAGATACGCAGTATTTT
CAISARGWTSGTDTQYF
>.|17|TRBV14|TRBJ2-2|TRBD2
TGTGCCAGCAGCCAAGTGGCGGCTAGCGGGGTTATCGGGGAGCTGTTTTTT
CASSQVAASGVIGELFF
>.|16|TRBV14|TRBJ2-2|.
TGTGCCAGCAGCCAAGGAAGGTCTGGGAACACCGGGGAGCTGTTTTTT
CASSQGRSGNTGELFF
>few|16|TRBV7-9|TRBJ1-1|TRBD1
TGTGCCAGCAGCTTGGCAGGGGGCGGCTCGAACACTGAAGCTTTCTTT
CASSLAGGGSNTEAFF
>.|15|TRBV18|TRBJ1-2|TRBD1
TGTGCCAGCTCACCTACAGGGGCGTATAACTATGGCTACACCTTC
CASSPTGAYNYGYTF
>few|16|TRBV6-5|TRBJ1-2|.
TGTGCCAGCAGTTACTTTGGGGGGAGGGGTAACTATGGCTACACCTTC
CASSYFGGRGNYGYTF
>.|19|TRBV4-1|TRBJ2-2|TRBD2
TGCGCCAGCAGCCAAGATCGACTAGCGGGAGTGACTATCACCGGGGAGCTGTTTTTT
CASSQDRLAGVTITGELFF
>few|16|TRBV7-9|TRBJ1-2|TRBD1
TGTGCCAGCAGCCAAGCGGACAGGTTCGGATTTGGGGGCTACACCTTC
CASSQADRFGFGGYTF
>.|13|TRBV7-3|TRBJ1-2|TRBD1
TGTGCCAGCAGCTCAGGGACAGTATATGGCTACACCTTC
CASSSGTVYGYTF
>few|11|TRBV28|TRBJ1-2|.
TGTGCCAGCAGTTCTAACTATGGCTACACCTTC
CASSSNYGYTF
>few|18|TRBV19|TRBJ1-5|.
TGTGCCAGTAGTACCCTTTCGGTTGGACTTTATAGCAATCAGCCCCAGCATTTT
CASSTLSVGLYSNQPQHF
>.|16|TRBV10-3|TRBJ1-2|.
TGTGCCATCAGTGAACCCAGGCAGACAGCGCTCTATGGCTACACCTTC
CAISEPRQTALYGYTF